This T cell receptor (beta chain) was sequenced for a study of T cells in tumors after PD-1 blockade (dated by TCRdb to between 2018 and 2021). Study-level background: Exclusion criteria were prior checkpoint blockade, use of systemic immunosuppressants, or recent radiotherapy or other anti-cancer therapy within 4 weeks. Pembrolizumab 200 mg every 3 weeks or cemiplimab 350 mg every 2 weeks was administered to patients. Ongoing daily vismodegib 150 mg was also given to a subset of patients during anti-PD-1 treatment. Clinical response was assessed using RECIST version 1.1. On average, peripheral blood samples had some 100,000 TCR templates (range about 24,000-280,000) and roughly 35,000 unique clonotypes. Using site-matched tumors from BCC or SCC patients sampled before and after anti-PD-1 therapy, the study carried out paired single-cell RNA and TCR sequencing. To compare blood and tumor clonotypes, bulk TCR sequencing was performed on nine to eleven peripheral blood samples from a few patients. Beyond this particular receptor, the publication reports: The source of novel T cell clones was not identified and could include lymphoid organs or rare unexpanded clones within the tumor or its periphery. About two fifths of tumor TCR clonotypes were detected in blood, and some novel exhausted tumor clones were observed in pre-treatment blood, which was taken as suggesting peripheral recruitment.

This clone turned up a few times. No cognate antigen has been identified for it. Qualities for individual bases were not recorded, and no much larger clone is one base off. The immunoSEQ platform was used to carry out deep TCRbeta sequencing. On the study's bioinformatics: Only productive rearrangements were exported from the immunoSEQ Analyzer for further analysis. T cell phenotypes were assigned to bulk TCRbeta clonotypes by matching to single-cell RNA+TCR-seq clones sharing the same TCRbeta sequence. Clone enrichment in tumor was calculated as tumor frequency divided by PBMC frequency from bulk TCR sequencing. TCRs were grouped by GLIPH into specificity groups, defined as clusters of distinct TCRs likely recognizing common antigens via shared CDR3 motifs. The immuneACCESS repertoire file appears here via TCRdb, limited to in-frame rearrangements. These files lack a portion of the clones; in checked studies, under half of the deficit traces to unresolved V genes, and the cause of the others is not known. V and J calls and clone size are copied from that table; D and trimming were computed from the DNA. Here the sample has roughly 35,000 clones; approximately 73% occur a single time. About two fifths of the sample comes from the top ten.

As encoded in the germline V gene, CDR1 is SGHTA while CDR2 is FQGTGA. The V end gives up 3 bases and the J end 7 bases, leaving 3 bases in the junction not matched to a gene. There are 13 amino acids in the CDR3, from cysteine to phenylalanine inclusive. CDR3 DNA is the only sequence kept; it has 39 bases, read in frame from the first base. Reading the label with the study, this specimen's time point is: after anti-PD-1 therapy. Genomic DNA extracted from tumor biopsies or peripheral blood was used for bulk TCRbeta sequencing, with input ranging from about 616 ng to 6,500 ng. Histologically proven advanced or metastatic basal or squamous cell carcinoma was present in all patients, all of whom were poor candidates for surgical resection. Of the approximately eleven patients in the basal cell carcinoma cohort, roughly 8 underwent bulk tumor TCR sequencing.

Rearrangement joined TRBV7-3 to TRBJ1-1, and 9 junctional nucleotides match TRBD1. The sequenced sample was PBMCs, obtained after anti-PD-1 treatment. The origin of this receptor is a human donor with basal cell carcinoma. This receptor carries the CDR3 CASSFTGGSEAFF. The sequence in DNA is TGTGCCAGCAGCTTCACAGGGGGCAGTGAAGCTTTCTTT.